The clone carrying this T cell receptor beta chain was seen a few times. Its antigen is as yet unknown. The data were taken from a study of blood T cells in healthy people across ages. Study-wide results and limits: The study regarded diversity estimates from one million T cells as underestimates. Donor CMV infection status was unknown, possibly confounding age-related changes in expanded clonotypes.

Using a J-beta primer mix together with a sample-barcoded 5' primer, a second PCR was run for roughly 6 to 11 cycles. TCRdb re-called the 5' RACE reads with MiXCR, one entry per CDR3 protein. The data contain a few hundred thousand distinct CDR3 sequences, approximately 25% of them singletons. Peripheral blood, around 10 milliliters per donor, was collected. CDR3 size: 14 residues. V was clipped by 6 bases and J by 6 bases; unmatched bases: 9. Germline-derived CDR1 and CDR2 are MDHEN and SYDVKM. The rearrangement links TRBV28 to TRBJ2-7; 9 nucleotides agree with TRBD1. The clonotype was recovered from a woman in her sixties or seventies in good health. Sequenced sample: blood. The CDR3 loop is CASRLQQGAGEQYF. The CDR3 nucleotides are TGTGCCAGCAGGCTACAACAGGGGGCAGGCGAGCAGTACTTC.